This TCR beta chain was captured in a study of blood T cell repertoires in COVID-19. Germline CDR1 is SGHTA and CDR2 is FQGNSA. Deletions cut 2 bases from V and 5 bases from J, with 7 bases between. The CDR3 covers 13 residues. The table came from immunoSEQ multiplex PCR; TCRdb's copy has only in-frame clones and leaves some out. Among under 200,000 clones listed, roughly 84% were seen once. The V call is TRBV7-2, the J call TRBJ1-5; a possible D gene is TRBD1 (5 bases). This receptor was identified in a man aged 35-49 years with acute or convalescent COVID-19. Sequencing was performed on peripheral blood. CDR3 sequence: CASSLRGDQPQHF. CDR3 DNA: TGTGCCAGCAGCTTACGGGGGGATCAGCCCCAGCATTTT.